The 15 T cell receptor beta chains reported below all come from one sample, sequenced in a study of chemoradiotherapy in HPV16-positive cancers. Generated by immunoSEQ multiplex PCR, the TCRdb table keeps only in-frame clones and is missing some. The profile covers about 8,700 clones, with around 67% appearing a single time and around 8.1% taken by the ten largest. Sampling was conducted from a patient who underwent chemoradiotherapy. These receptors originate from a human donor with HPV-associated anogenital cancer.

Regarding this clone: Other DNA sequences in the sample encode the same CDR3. This CDR3 reads CASTIAGVRETQYF. CDR3 DNA: TGTGCCAGCACTATAGCGGGAGTCAGGGAGACCCAGTACTTC. The chain couples TRBV2 to TRBJ2-5; the match to TRBD2 covers 9 bases. The CDR3 totals 14 residues. The germline CDR1 and CDR2 sequences are SNHLY and FYNNEI. V trimming: 7 bases; J trimming: 5 bases; junction bases outside the gene matches: 8.

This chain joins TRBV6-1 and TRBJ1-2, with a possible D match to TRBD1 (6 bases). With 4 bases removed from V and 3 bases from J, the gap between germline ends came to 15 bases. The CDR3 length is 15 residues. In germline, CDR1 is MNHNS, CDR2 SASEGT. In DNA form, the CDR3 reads TGTGCCAGCAGTGGATATTGGGGGGGCGACTATGGCTACACCTTC. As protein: CASSGYWGGDYGYTF.

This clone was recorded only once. CDR3 nucleotide sequence: TGTGCCAGCAGTGGGGGGCAGGGGGCTCTCTACGAGCAGTACTTC. It is translated as CASSGGQGALYEQYF. The rearrangement uses TRBV2 and TRBJ2-7; 8 nucleotides match TRBD1. V gave up 4 bases and J gave up 3 bases; unmatched junction bases: 8. In germline, CDR1 is SNHLY, CDR2 FYNNEI. This CDR3 spans 15 amino acids.

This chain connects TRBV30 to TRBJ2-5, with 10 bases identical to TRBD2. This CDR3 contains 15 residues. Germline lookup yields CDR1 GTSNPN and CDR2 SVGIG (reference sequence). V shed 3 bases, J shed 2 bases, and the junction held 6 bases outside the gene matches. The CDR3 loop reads CAWSGLAALQETQYF. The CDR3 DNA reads TGTGCCTGGAGCGGACTAGCGGCCCTTCAAGAGACCCAGTACTTC.

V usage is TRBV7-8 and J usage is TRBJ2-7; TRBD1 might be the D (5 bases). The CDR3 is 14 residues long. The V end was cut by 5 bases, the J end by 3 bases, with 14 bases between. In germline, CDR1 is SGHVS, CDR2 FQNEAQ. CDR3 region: CASSKRRQNYEQYF. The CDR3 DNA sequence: TGTGCCAGCAGCAAACGTCGACAGAACTACGAGCAGTACTTC.

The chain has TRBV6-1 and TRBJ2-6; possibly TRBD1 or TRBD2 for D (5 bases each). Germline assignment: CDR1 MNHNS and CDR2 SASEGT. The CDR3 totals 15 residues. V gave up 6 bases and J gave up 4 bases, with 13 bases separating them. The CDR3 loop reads CASSLEGTGANVLTF. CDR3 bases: TGTGCCAGCAGCCTAGAAGGGACCGGGGCCAACGTCCTGACTTTC.

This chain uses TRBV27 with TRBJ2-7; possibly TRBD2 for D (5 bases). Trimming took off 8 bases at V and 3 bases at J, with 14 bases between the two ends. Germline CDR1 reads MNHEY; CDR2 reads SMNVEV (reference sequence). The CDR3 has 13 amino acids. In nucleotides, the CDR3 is TGTGCCAGCTATGGGAGTTCTAGCTACGAGCAGTACTTC. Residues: CASYGSSSYEQYF.

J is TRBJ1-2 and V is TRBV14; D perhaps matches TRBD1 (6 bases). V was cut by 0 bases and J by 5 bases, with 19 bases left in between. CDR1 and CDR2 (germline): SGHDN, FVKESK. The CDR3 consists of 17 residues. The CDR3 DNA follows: TGTGCCAGCAGCCAAGATACGCCGCGGGGGGCCAGATATGGCTACACCTTC. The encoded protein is CASSQDTPRGARYGYTF.

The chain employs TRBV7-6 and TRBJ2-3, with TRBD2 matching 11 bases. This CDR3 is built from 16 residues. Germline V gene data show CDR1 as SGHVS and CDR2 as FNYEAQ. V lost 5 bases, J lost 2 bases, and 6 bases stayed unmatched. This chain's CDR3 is CASSPGLAEPTDTQYF. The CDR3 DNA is TGTGCCAGCAGCCCGGGACTAGCGGAGCCCACAGATACGCAGTATTTT.

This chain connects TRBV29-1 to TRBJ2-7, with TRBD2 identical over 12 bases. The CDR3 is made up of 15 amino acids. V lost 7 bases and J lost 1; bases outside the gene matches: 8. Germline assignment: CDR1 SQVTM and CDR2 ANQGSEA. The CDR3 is CSAITSGRLSYEQYF. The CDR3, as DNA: TGCAGCGCTATAACTAGCGGGAGGCTTTCCTACGAGCAGTACTTC.

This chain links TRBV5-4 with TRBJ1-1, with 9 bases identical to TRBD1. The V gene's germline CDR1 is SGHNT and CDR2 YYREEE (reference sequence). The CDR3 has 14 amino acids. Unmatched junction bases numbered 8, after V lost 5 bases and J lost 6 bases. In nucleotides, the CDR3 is TGTGCCAGCAGTTTCGACAGGGGGGACTCTGAAGCTTTCTTT. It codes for CASSFDRGDSEAFF.

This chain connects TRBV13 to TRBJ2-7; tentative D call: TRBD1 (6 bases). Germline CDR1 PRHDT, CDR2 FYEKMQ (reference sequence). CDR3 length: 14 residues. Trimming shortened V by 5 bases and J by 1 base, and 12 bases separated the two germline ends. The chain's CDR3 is CASSTRDKSYEQYF. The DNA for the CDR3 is TGTGCCAGCAGCACCAGGGACAAATCCTACGAGCAGTACTTC.

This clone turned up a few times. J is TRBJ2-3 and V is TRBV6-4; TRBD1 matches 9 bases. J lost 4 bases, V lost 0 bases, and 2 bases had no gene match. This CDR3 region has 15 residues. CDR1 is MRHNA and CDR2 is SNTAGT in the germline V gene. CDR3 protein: CASSDSGQGPDTQYF. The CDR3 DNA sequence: TGTGCCAGCAGTGACTCGGGACAGGGCCCAGATACGCAGTATTTT.

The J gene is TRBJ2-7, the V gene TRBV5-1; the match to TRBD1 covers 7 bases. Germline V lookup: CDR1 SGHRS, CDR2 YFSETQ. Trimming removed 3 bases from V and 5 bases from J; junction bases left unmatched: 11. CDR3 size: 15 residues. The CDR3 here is CASSSGTGDLDEQYF. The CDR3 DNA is TGCGCCAGCAGCTCGGGAACAGGGGATTTGGACGAGCAGTACTTC.

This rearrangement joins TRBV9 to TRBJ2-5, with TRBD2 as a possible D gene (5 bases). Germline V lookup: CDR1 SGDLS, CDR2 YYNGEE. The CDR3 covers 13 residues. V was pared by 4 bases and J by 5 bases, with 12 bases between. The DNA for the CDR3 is TGTGCCAGCAGCCGCGGGTCTGTGGAGACCCAGTACTTC. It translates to CASSRGSVETQYF. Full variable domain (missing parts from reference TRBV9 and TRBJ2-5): DSGVTQTPKHLITATGQRVTLRCSPRSGDLSVYWYQQSLDQGLQFLIQYYNGEERAKGNILERFSAQQFPDLHSELNLSSLELGDSALYFCASSRGSVETQYFGPGTRLLVL.